This TCR beta chain was captured in a study of T cell clones after liver transplantation. Across the study: Until 12-24 months post-transplant, subjects got standard immunosuppression and no induction.

Germline loops: CDR1 SGHVS, CDR2 FQNEAQ. The CDR3 has 13 residues. V was trimmed by 4 bases and J by 5 bases, leaving 11 bases between them. Only in-frame clones appear in the TCRdb table, and some are missing; sequencing was by immunoSEQ multiplex PCR. The sample includes roughly 100,000 clones, around 84% of them seen just once. Notes on the study in general: Low donor cell numbers restricted donor-reactive repertoire measurement in a couple of subjects.

This clone was picked up a small number of times. Its cognate antigen is unknown. This specimen was CD4+ T cells from blood, taken approximately 43 months after liver transplant. The sequence derives from a human patient who received a liver transplant. The graft donor may have contributed some T cells. V and J are TRBV7-8 and TRBJ1-2; no definite D call. CDR3 sequence (DNA): TGTGCCAGCAGCTCCCTAGTGTCGTATGGCTACACCTTC. Protein product: CASSSLVSYGYTF.